This T cell receptor beta chain is from a study of cytomegalovirus exposure and HLA in healthy donors. Findings of the study overall: According to reports, the classifier identified cytomegalovirus status with high specificity and sensitivity. In vitro assays verified that three CMV-associated chains recognized CMV antigens specifically. The tendency of first-cohort TCR clusters to co-occur in the 120 or so validation repertoires was the finding of a later analysis.

Of note for this clone: What it binds is unknown.

Measured with immunoSEQ multiplex PCR; TCRdb has only the in-frame clones, and not every one. The sample comprises around 150,000 clones, 75% to 90% of which are singletons, and 2% to 2.5% rests with the top ten. The length of the CDR3 is 18 residues. V was clipped by 3 bases and J by 3 bases; unmatched bases: 9. Germline lookup yields CDR1 SQVTM and CDR2 ANQGSEA. Sequenced: PBMCs. This sequence originates from a young woman in good health and CMV-seronegative. The genes are TRBV29-1 and TRBJ2-1, with 15 bases fitting TRBD2. This CDR3 is CSVEGLAGGTRLYNEQFF. In DNA, the CDR3 is TGCAGCGTTGAGGGACTAGCGGGAGGAACCCGTCTCTACAATGAGCAGTTCTTC.